This TCR beta chain was identified during a study of shared clonotypes between healthy human individuals. V lost 4 bases, J lost 4 bases, and 16 bases stayed unmatched. CDR1 is SGHRS and CDR2 is YFSETQ in the germline V gene. The CDR3 length is 18 residues. The study ran the assay at deep level. The protocol was immunoSEQ multiplex PCR, while the TCRdb copy is restricted to in-frame clones and leaves out a portion. The sample contains roughly 2 million clones, 90% to 96% of which appear only once. This TCR derives from a man aged 18 to 29 in good health. This chain uses TRBV5-1 with TRBJ2-7; 11 bases fit TRBD1. Sample: naive CD4+ T cells sorted from blood. Subset described: CD45RA+ positively selected. The CDR3 is CASSRMPPPGQGVYEQYF. CDR3 nucleotide sequence: TGCGCCAGCAGCCGCATGCCCCCGCCGGGACAGGGGGTATACGAGCAGTACTTC.